The 5 T cell receptor beta chains reported below all come from one sample, sequenced in a study of TIL therapy for anti-PD-1-resistant metastatic lung cancer. Time point noted: pre-treatment sample, taken before nivolumab and TIL therapy. Pleural nodules or supraclavicular lymph nodes made up most of the excised metastases sampled. Sequencing used immunoSEQ v3. Sequenced by immunoSEQ multiplex PCR; TCRdb stores in-frame clones only, minus some. The data show 25,000 to 30,000 clones, 63% seen once. Sequenced material: tumor tissue, taken at baseline. These receptors all stem from a woman between 30 and 80 years old with non-small cell lung cancer.

This clone rates as medium-sized. The gene calls are TRBV5-8 and TRBJ2-5, with TRBD1 matching over 7 bases. The CDR3 totals 13 residues. The ends lost 4 bases at V and 1 base at J; junction bases unmatched: 1. The germline V gene encodes CDR1 SGHTS and CDR2 YDEGEE. The CDR3 region is CASSRDSQETQYF. The CDR3 DNA reads as TGTGCCAGCAGCCGGGACAGCCAAGAGACCCAGTACTTC.

The V gene is TRBV6-5, the J gene TRBJ1-6; weak D call: TRBD1 (5 bases). V lost 2 bases, J lost 8 bases, and 10 bases lay in between. Looked up from germline, CDR1 is MNHEY and CDR2 is SVGAGI. This CDR3 has 14 residues. CDR3 sequence (DNA): TGTGCCAGCAGTTACGGACAAAGGCATTCACCCCTCCACTTT. It yields the protein CASSYGQRHSPLHF.

J is TRBJ2-7 and V is TRBV27, with a weak D call TRBD1 (6 bases). The CDR3 consists of 16 residues. V lost 2 bases and J lost 3, with 17 bases in between. From germline, CDR1 is MNHEY and CDR2 SMNVEV (reference sequence). CDR3 region: CASSLPPGVPHYEQYF. CDR3 coding DNA: TGTGCCAGCAGTTTACCCCCAGGGGTCCCTCACTACGAGCAGTACTTC.

V is TRBV7-2 and J is TRBJ2-5; D is unclear. The CDR3 totals 14 residues. V was clipped by 1 base and J by 0 bases, with 6 bases between them. Germline V gene sequence: CDR1 SGHTA, CDR2 FQGNSA. The CDR3 region is CASSLEANQETQYF. In nucleotides, the CDR3 is TGTGCCAGCAGCTTAGAGGCTAACCAAGAGACCCAGTACTTC.

The V gene is TRBV6-5, the J gene TRBJ1-2; no firm D call. Trimming left V 5 bases short and J 0 bases short, with 10 bases between. Germline V CDR1 and CDR2: MNHEY, SVGAGI. The CDR3 consists of 14 residues. CDR3 sequence (DNA): TGTGCCAGCAGTCCCGGGGTGGCTAACTATGGCTACACCTTC. Translating it yields CASSPGVANYGYTF.